The clone carrying this T cell receptor beta chain was seen only a few times. The source of the sample is a study of T cells in Graves' hyperthyroidism and ophthalmopathy. Uncontrolled infection, other autoimmune disease, pregnancy or lactation led to exclusion. Template material for amplifying TCR beta CDR3 regions consisted of RNA transcripts. The study used the HTBI primer set for a first-round RT-PCR of the TCR CDR3. One entry per CDR3 protein, called by TCRdb with MiXCR from the multiplex PCR reads. The data contain about 270,000 distinct CDR3 sequences, approximately 23% of them singletons. With V trimmed by 3 bases and J by 3 bases, 1 base remained unmatched. The CDR3 covers 14 residues. The germline V gene has CDR1 SEHNR and CDR2 FQNEAQ (reference sequence).

The sequenced sample was blood. This TCR was sampled from a man aged 30 to 39 with Graves' ophthalmopathy. This chain connects TRBV7-9 to TRBJ2-3; TRBD2 agrees at 9 bases. CDR3 coding DNA: TGTGCCAGCAGCTTTACTAGCGGGACAGATACGCAGTATTTT. It codes for CASSFTSGTDTQYF.